Below, 25 T cell receptor beta chains from the same sample are listed, as sequenced in a study of shared clonotypes between healthy human individuals. TCRdb's table, derived via immunoSEQ multiplex PCR, lists solely in-frame clones and lacks some. The sample yields millions of clones, around 95% seen once. The sample consisted of naive CD4+ T cells sorted from blood. The subset here: CD45RA+ positively selected. Source of these receptors: a man between 18 and 29 years old in good health.

This clone was counted a single time. The chain joins TRBV18 to TRBJ2-7; D remains unclear. The CDR3 extends over 13 amino acids. V was pared by 3 bases and J by 5 bases, with 11 bases between. Germline lookup yields CDR1 KGHSH and CDR2 LQKENI. The CDR3 bases are TGTGCCAGCTCACCTAACCTACGGGACGAGCAGTACTTC. Translated, it gives CASSPNLRDEQYF.

This clone has a single count. The chain joins TRBV18 to TRBJ2-1, with 9 bases identical to TRBD2. V lost 3 bases, J lost 6 bases, and 12 bases stayed unmatched. The CDR3 totals 17 residues. The germline V gene encodes CDR1 KGHSH and CDR2 LQKENI. The CDR3 spells CASSPTFTSGLINEQFF. CDR3 nucleotide sequence: TGTGCCAGCTCACCTACCTTTACTAGCGGGTTGATCAATGAGCAGTTCTTC. The entire variable domain, with the rest obtained from reference TRBV18 and TRBJ2-1, is as follows: NAGVMQNPRHLVRRRGQEARLRCSPMKGHSHVYWYRQLPEEGLKFMVYLQKENIIDESGMPKERFSAEFPKEGPSILRIQQVVRGDSAAYFCASSPTFTSGLINEQFFGPGTRLTVL.

The V call is TRBV2, the J call TRBJ2-4; D is ambiguous. V lost 7 bases and J lost 0, with 7 bases in between. The CDR3 runs to 13 residues. Germline V gene sequence: CDR1 SNHLY, CDR2 FYNNEI. CDR3: CASKTLAKNIQYF. The DNA of the CDR3 is TGTGCCAGCAAGACTTTAGCCAAAAACATTCAGTACTTC.

The V and J genes are TRBV5-1 and TRBJ2-2; possible D gene TRBD1, 6 bases. V lost 5 bases and J lost 0, with 8 bases in between. The CDR3 contains 14 residues. Germline V gene lookup returns CDR1 SGHRS and CDR2 YFSETQ. Here the CDR3 reads CASRGTSNTGELFF. The CDR3 bases are TGCGCCAGCAGGGGGACATCGAACACCGGGGAGCTGTTTTTT.

The chain links TRBV7-9 to TRBJ2-7; D remains ambiguous. V was trimmed by 5 bases and J by 4 bases, leaving 15 bases between them. The CDR3 extends over 14 amino acids. Germline loops: CDR1 SEHNR, CDR2 FQNEAQ (reference sequence). CDR3 sequence (DNA): TGTGCCAGCAGCCTAGAGGCCGTAGGATACGAGCAGTACTTC. Its translation: CASSLEAVGYEQYF.

The chain uses TRBV9 and TRBJ2-1; TRBD2 matches at 7 bases. J was trimmed by 1 base and V by 1 base; bases with no gene match: 11. The CDR3 spans 18 residues. Germline CDR1 is SGDLS and CDR2 is YYNGEE. CDR3 in amino acids: CASSVREKRGGSYNEQFF. CDR3 nucleotides: TGTGCCAGCAGCGTAAGGGAAAAGCGGGGCGGATCCTACAATGAGCAGTTCTTC.

This clone was found once. This chain links TRBV6-4 with TRBJ2-5; TRBD1 agrees at 7 bases. With 6 bases clipped from V and 1 base from J, the junction kept 8 bases outside the gene matches. The CDR3 is 15 residues long. Germline values: CDR1 MRHNA, CDR2 SNTAGT. CDR3 amino acids: CASSLEGAAQETQYF. The CDR3 nucleotides are TGTGCCAGCAGCCTAGAGGGGGCAGCCCAAGAGACCCAGTACTTC.

V gene TRBV2 combines with J gene TRBJ2-7, with a tentative D call TRBD2 (6 bases). The CDR3 is 13 amino acids. Germline lookup yields CDR1 SNHLY and CDR2 FYNNEI. V lost 6 bases, J lost 1 base, and 10 bases lay in between. CDR3 residues: CASSRDLSYEQYF. As DNA, the CDR3 is TGTGCCAGCAGCCGGGACTTATCCTACGAGCAGTACTTC.

The DNA of the CDR3 is TGTGCCAGCAGCGTGGACGGATTTAATGAAAAACTGTTTTTT. It is translated as CASSVDGFNEKLFF. V usage is TRBV7-2 and J usage is TRBJ1-4; no clear D gene. The V gene lost 5 bases and the J gene lost 4 bases, with 11 bases spanning the gap. The CDR3 is 14 residues long. Germline lookup yields CDR1 SGHTA and CDR2 FQGNSA.

The chain employs TRBV5-1 and TRBJ2-5; 7 bases map to TRBD1. The CDR3 contains 15 residues. Losses at the gene ends were 3 bases for V and 2 bases for J; bases not matched to a gene: 7. CDR1 is SGHRS, CDR2 YFSETQ, per germline. The CDR3 DNA is TGCGCCAGCAGCTCCCCGGGACAGACACAAGAGACCCAGTACTTC. Residues: CASSSPGQTQETQYF.

In its sample, this clone was seen once. The rearrangement links TRBV7-1 to TRBJ2-1; TRBD2 aligns across 12 bases. TRBV7-1 is an ORF; its function is uncertain. V was pared by 4 bases and J by 4 bases, with 2 bases of the junction left unmatched. The CDR3 extends over 15 amino acids. The CDR3 loop is CASSFGLAGYNEQFF. Here the CDR3 DNA reads TGTGCCAGCAGCTTCGGACTAGCGGGGTACAATGAGCAGTTCTTC.

Points on this clone: The sample holds other DNA sequences that translate to the same CDR3. The chain uses TRBV30 and TRBJ1-5; 7 bases match TRBD1. The germline gives CDR1 GTSNPN, CDR2 SVGIG (reference sequence). The trim removed 4 bases at V and 4 bases at J, leaving 4 bases unmatched. The CDR3 contains 13 residues. This CDR3 is CAWNRQGNQPQHF. In DNA form, the CDR3 reads TGTGCCTGGAACAGACAGGGAAATCAGCCCCAGCATTTT.

The count of this clone is one. This sample also contains other DNA sequences that code for the same CDR3. This chain joins TRBV10-3 and TRBJ2-5, with unresolved D. CDR1 and CDR2 (germline): ENHRY, SYGVKD. This CDR3 is built from 12 residues. V lost 4 bases to trimming and J lost 5 bases, with 8 bases between them. The CDR3 DNA reads as TGTGCCATCAGTGGGAGTACCGAGACCCAGTACTTC. Protein: CAISGSTETQYF.

V and J are TRBV7-9 and TRBJ2-5; D might be TRBD1 (6 bases). The V and J ends lost 3 bases and 2 bases respectively, with 10 bases between them. The V gene's germline CDR1 is SEHNR and CDR2 FQNEAQ (reference sequence). The CDR3 is made up of 14 amino acids. CDR3 protein: CASSFNREQETQYF. The CDR3 DNA reads as TGTGCCAGCAGCTTTAACAGGGAACAAGAGACCCAGTACTTC.

J is TRBJ2-1 and V is TRBV21-1; the listed D gene, TRBD2, was not tested against the DNA. TRBV21-1 is a recognized pseudogene. The CDR3 extends over 9 amino acids. In DNA, the CDR3 is TGTACCATAGCGGGGCTGCAGTTCTTC. This encodes CTIAGLQFF.

The chain is built from TRBV27 and TRBJ2-1; 13 bases fit TRBD2. The ends lost 6 bases at V and 10 bases at J; junction bases unmatched: 12. There are 16 residues in the CDR3. The germline CDR1 and CDR2 sequences are MNHEY and SMNVEV (reference sequence). The CDR3 loop reads CASSRLAGGPGEEQFF. The CDR3 DNA reads TGTGCCAGCAGCCGACTAGCGGGGGGCCCTGGGGAGGAGCAGTTCTTC.

The chain carries TRBV5-1 and TRBJ2-7; 9 bases line up with TRBD1. In germline, CDR1 is SGHRS, CDR2 YFSETQ. CDR3 length: 16 residues. V was clipped by 4 bases and J by 2 bases; unmatched bases: 10. The CDR3, as DNA: TGCGCCAGCAGCAGGCCCGACAGGGGGGGAACCTACGAGCAGTACTTC. Protein sequence: CASSRPDRGGTYEQYF.

The CDR3 nucleotides read TGTGCCTGGAGTGGACAGAGGTACAGGGGAGAAGGCAATCAGCCCCAGCATTTT. This gives the protein CAWSGQRYRGEGNQPQHF. The rearrangement uses TRBV30 and TRBJ1-5, with TRBD1 matching over 7 bases. Per the germline V gene, CDR1 is GTSNPN and CDR2 is SVGIG (reference sequence). This CDR3 is built from 18 residues. The trim removed 1 base at V and 2 bases at J, leaving 14 bases unmatched. Complete variable domain (other parts from reference TRBV30 and TRBJ1-5): SQTIHQWPATLVQPVGSPLSLECTVEGTSNPNLYWYRQAAGRGLQLLFYSVGIGQISSEVPQNLSASRPQDRQFILSSKKLLLSDSGFYLCAWSGQRYRGEGNQPQHFGDGTRLSIL.

V gene TRBV4-1 combines with J gene TRBJ2-7; TRBD1 matches 12 bases. The CDR3 length is 15 residues. Germline V gene sequence: CDR1 MGHRA, CDR2 YSYEKL. V dropped 0 bases and J dropped 7; count of bases not matched to a gene: 4. For the CDR3, the DNA is TGCGCCAGCAGCCAAGACTGGGACAGGGGGCGAGAGCAGTACTTC. It translates to CASSQDWDRGREQYF.

V and J are TRBV7-9 and TRBJ1-4; 8 nucleotides match TRBD1. Germline lookup yields CDR1 SEHNR and CDR2 FQNEAQ (reference sequence). V dropped 4 bases and J dropped 1; count of bases not matched to a gene: 8. The CDR3 contains 17 residues. For the CDR3, the DNA is TGTGCCAGCAGCTCCCCAGGGACAGGAGGAACTAATGAAAAACTGTTTTTT. Protein sequence: CASSSPGTGGTNEKLFF.

The rearrangement links TRBV2 to TRBJ1-1, with a possible D match to TRBD1 (6 bases). The CDR3 is 16 amino acids. Trimming took off 7 bases at V and 1 base at J, with 19 bases between the two ends. Germline V gene data show CDR1 as SNHLY and CDR2 as FYNNEI. CDR3 sequence: CASNLRDTGPNTEAFF. Here the CDR3 DNA reads TGTGCCAGCAATTTAAGGGACACGGGGCCGAACACTGAAGCTTTCTTT.

This clone was counted a single time. The chain joins TRBV9 to TRBJ2-2; 8 nucleotides align to TRBD2. The CDR3 contains 17 residues. Losses at the gene ends were 0 bases for V and 5 bases for J; bases not matched to a gene: 9. CDR1 and CDR2 (germline): SGDLS, YYNGEE. CDR3 in amino acids: CASSVDVGTRGTGELFF. The CDR3 DNA reads as TGTGCCAGCAGCGTAGATGTTGGGACTAGAGGGACCGGGGAGCTGTTTTTT.

CDR3 sequence reads: CASATHGLTGELFF. In DNA, the CDR3 is TGTGCCAGCGCAACCCACGGTCTCACCGGGGAGCTGTTTTTT. This sequence joins TRBV6-6 and TRBJ2-2; D unclear. This CDR3 is built from 14 residues. Germline lookup yields CDR1 MNHNY and CDR2 SVGAGI (reference sequence). Trimming removed 8 bases at V and 4 bases at J, with 14 bases between.

This clone is a singleton in its sample. The V and J genes are TRBV9 and TRBJ2-5; 9 nucleotides agree with TRBD1. Germline V gene data show CDR1 as SGDLS and CDR2 as YYNGEE. Trimming at V came to 4 bases and at J to 2 bases, leaving 6 bases not matched to a gene. CDR3 size: 15 residues. This CDR3 is CASSLGGTGQETQYF. CDR3 in DNA: TGTGCCAGCAGCCTAGGTGGGACAGGGCAAGAGACCCAGTACTTC.

The chain combines TRBV4-3 with TRBJ1-5, with TRBD1 identical over 7 bases. Trimming took 0 bases from V and 5 from J; bases not matched to a gene: 7. Looked up from germline, CDR1 is LGHNA and CDR2 is YSLEER. The CDR3 consists of 16 residues. The CDR3 protein is CASSQERDSPYQPQHF. For the CDR3, the DNA is TGCGCCAGCAGCCAAGAGAGGGACAGCCCATATCAGCCCCAGCATTTT.